Below, one TCR beta chain is given with its context. The table came from immunoSEQ multiplex PCR; TCRdb's copy has only in-frame clones and leaves some out. The sample gives roughly 63,000 clones, just over 90% of which show up once; approximately 3.8% is in the top ten. The V and J ends lost 0 bases and 1 base, in that order; junction bases with no gene match: 9. The CDR3 has 17 amino acids. Per the germline V gene, CDR1 is SGHRS and CDR2 is YFSETQ. The data were obtained in a study of T cell changes during pregnancy in multiple sclerosis. The origin of this receptor is a female donor with multiple sclerosis, enrolled in a pregnancy study. V gene TRBV5-1 combines with J gene TRBJ1-2, with TRBD1 identical over 7 bases. This specimen consisted of CD8+ T cells from peripheral blood mononuclear cells, obtained in the second trimester of pregnancy. DNA for the CDR3: TGCGCCAGCAGCTTGGGCCGGGACAGCTACGTTAACTATGGCTACACCTTC. It yields the protein CASSLGRDSYVNYGYTF.